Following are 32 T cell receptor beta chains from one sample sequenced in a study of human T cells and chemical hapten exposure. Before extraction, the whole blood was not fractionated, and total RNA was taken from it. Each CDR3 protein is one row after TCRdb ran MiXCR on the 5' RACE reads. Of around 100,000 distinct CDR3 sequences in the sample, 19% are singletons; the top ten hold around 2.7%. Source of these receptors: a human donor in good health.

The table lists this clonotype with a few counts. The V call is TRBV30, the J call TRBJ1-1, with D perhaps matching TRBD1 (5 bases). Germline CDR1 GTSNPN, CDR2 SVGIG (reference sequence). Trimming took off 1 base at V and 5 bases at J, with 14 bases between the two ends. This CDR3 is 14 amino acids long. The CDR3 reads CAWSGTGRWTEAFF. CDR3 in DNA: TGTGCCTGGAGTGGAACGGGGCGATGGACTGAAGCTTTCTTT.

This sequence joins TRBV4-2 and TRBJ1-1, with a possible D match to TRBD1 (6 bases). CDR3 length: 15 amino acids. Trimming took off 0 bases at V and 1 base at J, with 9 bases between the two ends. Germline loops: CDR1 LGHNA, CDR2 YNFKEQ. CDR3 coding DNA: TGTGCCAGCAGCCAAGATGCGGGGGCGAACACTGAAGCTTTCTTT. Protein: CASSQDAGANTEAFF.

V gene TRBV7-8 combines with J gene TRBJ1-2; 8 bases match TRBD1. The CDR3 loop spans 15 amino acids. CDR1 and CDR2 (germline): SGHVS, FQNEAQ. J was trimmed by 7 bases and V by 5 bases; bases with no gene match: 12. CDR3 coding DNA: TGTGCCAGCAGCCTCATCCAGGGGGCGCAACGTGGCTACACCTTC. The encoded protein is CASSLIQGAQRGYTF.

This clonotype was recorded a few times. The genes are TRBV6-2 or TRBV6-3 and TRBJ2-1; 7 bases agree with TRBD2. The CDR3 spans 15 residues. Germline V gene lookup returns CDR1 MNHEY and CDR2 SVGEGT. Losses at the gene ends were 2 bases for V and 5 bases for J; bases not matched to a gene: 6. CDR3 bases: TGTGCCAGCAGTTACAGGTCGGGAGGAGACAATGAGCAGTTCTTC. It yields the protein CASSYRSGGDNEQFF.

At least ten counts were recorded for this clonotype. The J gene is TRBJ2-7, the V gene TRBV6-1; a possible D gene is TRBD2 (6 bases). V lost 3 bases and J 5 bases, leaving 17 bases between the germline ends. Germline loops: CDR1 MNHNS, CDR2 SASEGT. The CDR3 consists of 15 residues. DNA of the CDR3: TGTGCCAGCAGTGACAGGTCCCTGTCGGGGGACGAGCAGTACTTC. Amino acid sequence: CASSDRSLSGDEQYF.

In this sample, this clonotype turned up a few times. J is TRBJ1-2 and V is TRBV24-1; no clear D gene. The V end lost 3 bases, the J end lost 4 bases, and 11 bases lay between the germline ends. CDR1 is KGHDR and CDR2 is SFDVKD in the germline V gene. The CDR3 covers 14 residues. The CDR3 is CATSDRTDSYGYTF. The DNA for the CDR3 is TGTGCCACCAGTGATCGGACGGATAGCTATGGCTACACCTTC.

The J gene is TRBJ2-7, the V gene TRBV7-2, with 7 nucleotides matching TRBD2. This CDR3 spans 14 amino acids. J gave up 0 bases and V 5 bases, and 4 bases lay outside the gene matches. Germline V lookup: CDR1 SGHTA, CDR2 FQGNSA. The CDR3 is CASSPGLVSYEQYF. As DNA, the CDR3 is TGTGCCAGCAGCCCCGGACTAGTCTCCTACGAGCAGTACTTC.

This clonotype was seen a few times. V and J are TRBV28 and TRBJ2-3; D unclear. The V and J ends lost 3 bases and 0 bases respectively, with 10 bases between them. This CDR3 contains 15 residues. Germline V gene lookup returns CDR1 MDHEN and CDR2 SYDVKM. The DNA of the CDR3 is TGTGCCAGCAGTTTCAGGCGGTTTAGCACAGATACGCAGTATTTT. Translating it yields CASSFRRFSTDTQYF.

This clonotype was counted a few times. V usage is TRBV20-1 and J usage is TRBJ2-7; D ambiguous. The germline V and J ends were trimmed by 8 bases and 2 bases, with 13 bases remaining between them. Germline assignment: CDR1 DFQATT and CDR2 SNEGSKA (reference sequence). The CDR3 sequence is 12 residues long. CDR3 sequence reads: CSSLRSPYEQYF. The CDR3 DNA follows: TGCAGTTCTCTCCGGTCCCCCTACGAGCAGTACTTC.

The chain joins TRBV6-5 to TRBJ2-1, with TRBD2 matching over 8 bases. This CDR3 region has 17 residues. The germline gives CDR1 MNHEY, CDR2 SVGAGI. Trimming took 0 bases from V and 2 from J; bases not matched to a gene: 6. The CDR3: CASSYSRLAGTYNEQFF. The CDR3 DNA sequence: TGTGCCAGCAGTTACTCGAGGCTAGCGGGTACCTACAATGAGCAGTTCTTC.

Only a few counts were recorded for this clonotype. The CDR3 reads CASSIGTGGSSAQHF. CDR3 sequence (DNA): TGTGCCAGTAGTATAGGGACAGGGGGCTCGTCCGCCCAGCATTTT. The rearrangement joins TRBV19 to TRBJ1-5, with 11 positions matching TRBD1. This CDR3 is 15 amino acids long. Germline values: CDR1 LNHDA, CDR2 SQIVND (reference sequence). V gave up 1 base and J gave up 11 bases; unmatched junction bases: 7.

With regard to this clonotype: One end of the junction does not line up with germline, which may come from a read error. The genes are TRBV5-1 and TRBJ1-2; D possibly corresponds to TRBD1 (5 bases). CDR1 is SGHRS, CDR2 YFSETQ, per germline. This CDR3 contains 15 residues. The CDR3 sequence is CASRDVKGVDYGDTF. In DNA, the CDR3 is TGCGCCAGCAGGGACGTCAAAGGGGTCGACTATGGCGACACCTTC.

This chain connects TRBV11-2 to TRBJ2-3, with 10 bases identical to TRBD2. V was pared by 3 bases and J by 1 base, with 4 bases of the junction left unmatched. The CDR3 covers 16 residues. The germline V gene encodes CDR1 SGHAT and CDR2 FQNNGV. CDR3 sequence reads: CASSFLAGARTDTQYF. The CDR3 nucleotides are TGTGCCAGCAGCTTCCTAGCGGGAGCACGCACAGATACGCAGTATTTT.

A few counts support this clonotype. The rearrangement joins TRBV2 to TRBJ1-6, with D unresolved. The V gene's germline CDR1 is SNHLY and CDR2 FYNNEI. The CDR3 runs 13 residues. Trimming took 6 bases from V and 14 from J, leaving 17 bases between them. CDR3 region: CASSGRLPPSLHF. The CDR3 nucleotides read TGTGCCAGCAGCGGTAGACTGCCGCCTTCCCTCCACTTT.

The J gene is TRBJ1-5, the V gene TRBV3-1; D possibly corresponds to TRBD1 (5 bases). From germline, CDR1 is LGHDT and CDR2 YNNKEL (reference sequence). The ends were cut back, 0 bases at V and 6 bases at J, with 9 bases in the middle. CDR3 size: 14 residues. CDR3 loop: CASSQDDGGQPQHF. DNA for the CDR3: TGTGCCAGCAGCCAAGATGATGGGGGTCAGCCCCAGCATTTT.

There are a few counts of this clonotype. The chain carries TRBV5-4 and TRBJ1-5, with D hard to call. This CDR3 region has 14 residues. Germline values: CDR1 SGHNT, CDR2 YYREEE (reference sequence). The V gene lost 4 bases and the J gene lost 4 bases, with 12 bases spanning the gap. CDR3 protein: CASSHNGGNQPQHF. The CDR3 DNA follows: TGTGCCAGCAGCCACAACGGAGGGAATCAGCCCCAGCATTTT.

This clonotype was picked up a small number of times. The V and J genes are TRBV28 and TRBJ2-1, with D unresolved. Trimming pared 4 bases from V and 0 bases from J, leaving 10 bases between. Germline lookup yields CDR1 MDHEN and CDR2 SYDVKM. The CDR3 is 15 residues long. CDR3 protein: CASSSVSRSYNEQFF. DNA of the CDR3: TGTGCCAGCAGTTCTGTATCTCGCTCCTACAATGAGCAGTTCTTC. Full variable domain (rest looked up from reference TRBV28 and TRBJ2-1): DVKVTQSSRYLVKRTGEKVFLECVQDMDHENMFWYRQDPGLGLRLIYFSYDVKMKEKGDIPEGYSVSREKKERFSLILESASTNQTSMYLCASSSVSRSYNEQFFGPGTRLTVL.

The CDR3 DNA sequence: TGCAGTGCTAGAAATCCCGGCAGAGATCAGCCCCAGCATTTT. This sequence encodes CSARNPGRDQPQHF. V usage is TRBV20-1 and J usage is TRBJ1-5; no firm D call. The CDR3 length is 14 residues. Germline loops: CDR1 DFQATT, CDR2 SNEGSKA (reference sequence). V lost 2 bases and J 5 bases, leaving 13 bases between the germline ends.

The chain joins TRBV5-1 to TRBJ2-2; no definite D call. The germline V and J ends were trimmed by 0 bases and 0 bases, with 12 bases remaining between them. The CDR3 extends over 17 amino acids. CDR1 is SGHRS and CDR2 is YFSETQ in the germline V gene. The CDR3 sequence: CASSLVWNPANTGELFF. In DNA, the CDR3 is TGCGCCAGCAGCTTGGTATGGAACCCTGCGAACACCGGGGAGCTGTTTTTT.

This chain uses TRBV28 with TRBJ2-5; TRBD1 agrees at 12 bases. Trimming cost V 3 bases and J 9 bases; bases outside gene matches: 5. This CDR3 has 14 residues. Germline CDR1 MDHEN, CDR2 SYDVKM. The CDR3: CASSLGQGARAQYF. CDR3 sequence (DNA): TGTGCCAGCAGTTTGGGACAGGGGGCGAGAGCCCAGTACTTC.

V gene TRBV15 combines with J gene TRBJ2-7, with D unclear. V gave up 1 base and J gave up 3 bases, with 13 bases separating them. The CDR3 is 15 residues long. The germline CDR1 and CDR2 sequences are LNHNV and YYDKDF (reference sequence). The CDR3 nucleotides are TGTGCCACCAGCAGAGTCCCGACTTGGCTCTACGAGCAGTACTTC. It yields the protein CATSRVPTWLYEQYF.

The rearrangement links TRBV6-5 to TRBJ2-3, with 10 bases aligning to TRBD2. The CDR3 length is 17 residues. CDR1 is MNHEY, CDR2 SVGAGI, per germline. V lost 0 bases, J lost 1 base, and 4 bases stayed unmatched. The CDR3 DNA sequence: TGTGCCAGCAGTTACTCGATAGCGGGAGGCCGCACAGATACGCAGTATTTT. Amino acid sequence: CASSYSIAGGRTDTQYF.

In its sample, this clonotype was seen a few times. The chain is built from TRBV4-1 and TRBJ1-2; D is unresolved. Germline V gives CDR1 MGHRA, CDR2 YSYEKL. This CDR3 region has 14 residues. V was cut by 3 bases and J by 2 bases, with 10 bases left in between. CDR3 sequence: CASSHGTENYGYTF. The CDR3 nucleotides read TGCGCCAGCAGCCATGGAACGGAAAACTATGGCTACACCTTC.

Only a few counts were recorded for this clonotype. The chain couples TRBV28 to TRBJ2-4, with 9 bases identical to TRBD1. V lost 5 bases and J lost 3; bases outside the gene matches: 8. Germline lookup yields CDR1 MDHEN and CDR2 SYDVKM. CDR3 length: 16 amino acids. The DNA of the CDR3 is TGTGCCAGCAGTATATCCGGGACAGGGCGCAAAAACATTCAGTACTTC. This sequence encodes CASSISGTGRKNIQYF.

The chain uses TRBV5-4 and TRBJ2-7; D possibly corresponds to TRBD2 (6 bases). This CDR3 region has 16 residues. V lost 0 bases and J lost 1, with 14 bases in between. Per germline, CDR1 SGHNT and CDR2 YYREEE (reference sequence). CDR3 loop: CASSLAAGTASYEQYF. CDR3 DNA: TGTGCCAGCAGCTTGGCCGCCGGGACTGCGTCCTACGAGCAGTACTTC.

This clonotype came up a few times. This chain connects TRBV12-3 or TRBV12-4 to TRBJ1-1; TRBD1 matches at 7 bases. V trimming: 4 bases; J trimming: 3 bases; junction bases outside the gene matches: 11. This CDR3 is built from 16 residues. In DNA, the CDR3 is TGTGCCAGCAGTTCGCGCCTAGGGGGCATGGACACTGAAGCTTTCTTT. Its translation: CASSSRLGGMDTEAFF.

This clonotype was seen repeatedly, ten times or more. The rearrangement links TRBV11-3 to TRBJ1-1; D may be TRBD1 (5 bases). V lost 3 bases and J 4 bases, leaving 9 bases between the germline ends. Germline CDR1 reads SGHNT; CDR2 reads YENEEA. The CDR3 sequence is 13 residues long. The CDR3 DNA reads TGTGCCAGCAGCTTCTCGGGGGGCACTGAAGCTTTCTTT. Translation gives CASSFSGGTEAFF. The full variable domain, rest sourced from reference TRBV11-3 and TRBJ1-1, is EAGVVQSPRYKIIEKKQPVAFWCNPISGHNTLYWYLQNLGQGPELLIRYENEEAVDDSQLPKDRFSAERLKGVDSTLKIQPAELGDSAVYLCASSFSGGTEAFFGQGTRLTVV.

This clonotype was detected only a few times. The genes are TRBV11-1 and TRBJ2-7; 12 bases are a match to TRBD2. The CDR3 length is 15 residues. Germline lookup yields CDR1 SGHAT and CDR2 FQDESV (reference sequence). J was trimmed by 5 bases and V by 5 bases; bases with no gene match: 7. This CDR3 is CASSLTTSGSDEQYF. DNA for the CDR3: TGTGCCAGCAGCCTGACGACTAGCGGGAGCGACGAGCAGTACTTC.

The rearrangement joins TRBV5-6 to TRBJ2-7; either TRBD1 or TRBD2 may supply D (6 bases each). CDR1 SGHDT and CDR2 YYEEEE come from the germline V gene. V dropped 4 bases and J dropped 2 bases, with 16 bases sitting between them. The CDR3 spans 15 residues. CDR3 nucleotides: TGTGCCAGCAGCAATGCGGGACACTTGGCCTACGAGCAGTACTTC. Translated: CASSNAGHLAYEQYF.

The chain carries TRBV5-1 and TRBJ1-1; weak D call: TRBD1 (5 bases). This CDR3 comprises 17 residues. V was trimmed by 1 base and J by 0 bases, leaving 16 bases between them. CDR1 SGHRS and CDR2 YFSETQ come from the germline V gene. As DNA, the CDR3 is TGCGCCAGCAGCTTGCGGCGGGACGGAAACATGAACACTGAAGCTTTCTTT. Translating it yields CASSLRRDGNMNTEAFF.

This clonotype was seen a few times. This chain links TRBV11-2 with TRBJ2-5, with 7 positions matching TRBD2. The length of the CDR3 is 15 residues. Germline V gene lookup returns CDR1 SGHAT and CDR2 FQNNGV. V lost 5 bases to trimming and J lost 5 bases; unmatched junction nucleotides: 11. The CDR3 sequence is CASSKETSPGETQYF. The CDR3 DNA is TGTGCCAGCAGCAAGGAGACTAGCCCAGGGGAGACCCAGTACTTC.

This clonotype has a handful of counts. The CDR3 DNA reads TGTGCCAGCACCCCACTCAAACTGGCTCTTAATGAGCAGTTCTTC. Residues: CASTPLKLALNEQFF. This chain joins TRBV7-2 and TRBJ2-1; D remains ambiguous. The V end lost 7 bases, the J end lost 7 bases, and 20 bases lay between the germline ends. The germline V gene has CDR1 SGHTA and CDR2 FQGNSA. The CDR3 totals 15 residues.